The clone carrying this TCR beta chain was seen repeatedly, ten times or more. No antigen is known for it. This sample stems from a study of CD8 T cells in ankylosing spondylitis. The CDR3 length is 15 residues. Germline V gives CDR1 SGHRS, CDR2 YFSETQ. The V and J ends lost 2 bases and 4 bases respectively, with 12 bases between them. TCRdb reprocessed the 5' RACE reads with MiXCR, giving one entry per CDR3 protein. The data contain around 540,000 distinct CDR3 sequences, about 13% of them singletons. The study's findings and limits: Disease-linked clones reportedly showed significant enrichment in matched ankylosing spondylitis synovial fluid. Seven to nine highly homologous variants made up a TCR beta motif that seemed to typify ankylosing spondylitis blood.

The sequence was obtained from a male donor with ankylosing spondylitis. The chain uses TRBV5-1 and TRBJ2-2, with no clear D. Sequencing was done on a sample of blood, either unsorted or a sorted T cell fraction (not recorded which). The CDR3 here is CASSLRGIGTGELFF. The CDR3 nucleotides read TGCGCCAGCAGCTTAAGAGGTATCGGCACCGGGGAGCTGTTTTTT.